These 7 T cell receptor beta chains originate from one sample sequenced in a study of blood T cell repertoires in COVID-19 (dated by TCRdb to 2020 to 2022). Library prep was done by the immunoSEQ multiplex PCR assay. TCRdb limited this immuneACCESS table to in-frame rearrangements with V and J called. A share of clones is missing; checked studies link under half to unresolved V genes, and the rest is unexplained. The sample table shows approximately 160,000 clones, and approximately 87% are seen once. The ten largest clones capture 3.5% to 5% of the sample. The specimen sequenced was PBMCs or T cells enriched from blood (not recorded which). The receptors originated from a woman aged 50 to 60 who had recovered from COVID-19.

The gene calls are TRBV30 and TRBJ1-5; D possibly corresponds to TRBD1 (5 bases). Trimming left V 1 base short and J 6 bases short, with 10 bases between. This CDR3 is 13 amino acids long. The germline V gene has CDR1 GTSNPN and CDR2 SVGIG (reference sequence). The CDR3 DNA sequence: TGTGCCTGGAGTGGGGGGGTTACTCAGCCCCAGCATTTT. Its translation is CAWSGGVTQPQHF.

The chain recombines TRBV4-1 with TRBJ1-1; D ambiguous. CDR1 is MGHRA and CDR2 is YSYEKL in the germline V gene. Trimming stripped 4 bases from V and 5 bases from J, with 17 bases between. The CDR3 spans 15 residues. CDR3 residues: CASSPLRRTVTEAFF. The DNA for the CDR3 is TGCGCCAGCAGCCCCCTCCGCCGAACGGTAACTGAAGCTTTCTTT.

The chain recombines TRBV5-4 with TRBJ1-6; D possibly corresponds to TRBD1 (6 bases). V lost 4 bases and J 13 bases, leaving 18 bases between the germline ends. This CDR3 spans 14 amino acids. Germline assignment: CDR1 SGHNT and CDR2 YYREEE (reference sequence). In DNA form, the CDR3 reads TGTGCCAGCAGCCTGGAGATCAGGGGTTTCCCCCTCCACTTT. This translates into CASSLEIRGFPLHF.

V is TRBV11-2 and J is TRBJ2-1, with TRBD1 matching 12 bases. Looked up from germline, CDR1 is SGHAT and CDR2 is FQNNGV. J gave up 13 bases and V 3 bases, and 7 bases lay outside the gene matches. This CDR3 comprises 14 residues. In nucleotides, the CDR3 is TGTGCCAGCAGCTTCTCCGGGACAGGGGGCCTACAGTTCTTC. It encodes CASSFSGTGGLQFF.

V usage is TRBV29-1 and J usage is TRBJ1-2, with TRBD1 as a possible D gene (5 bases). The germline V gene has CDR1 SQVTM and CDR2 ANQGSEA. V was cut by 3 bases and J by 8 bases, with 10 bases left in between. This CDR3 region has 11 residues. This CDR3 reads CSVDTGKGYTF. CDR3 coding DNA: TGCAGCGTTGATACAGGCAAGGGCTACACCTTC.

This chain connects TRBV19 to TRBJ1-6, with unresolved D. CDR1 LNHDA and CDR2 SQIVND come from the germline V gene (reference sequence). V lost 3 bases and J 10 bases, leaving 7 bases between the germline ends. The CDR3 loop spans 12 amino acids. CDR3 sequence (DNA): TGTGCCAGTAGTATCGAGAGCTCACCCCTCCACTTT. It yields the protein CASSIESSPLHF.

The genes are TRBV10-1 and TRBJ1-5, with TRBD1 as a possible D gene (6 bases). Germline assignment: CDR1 WNHNN and CDR2 SYGVQD (reference sequence). V dropped 0 bases and J dropped 9 bases, with 9 bases sitting between them. The length of the CDR3 is 13 residues. The CDR3, as DNA: TGCGCCAGCAGTGAGTCCCAGGGGAGGCCCCAGCATTTT. Translated, it gives CASSESQGRPQHF.